Below are 15 T cell receptor beta chains sequenced from a single sample in a study of identical twins. TCRdb redid the calling of the 5' RACE reads with MiXCR, one entry per CDR3 protein. This sample has some 500,000 distinct CDR3 sequences, with approximately 9.6% found just once. These records were also assigned to another study, of yellow fever vaccine responses in identical twins.

Sequencing was carried out using PBMCs. The receptors shown here come from a woman aged 18-30 years in good health.

This clonotype has more than one count but fewer than ten. V is TRBV5-1 and J is TRBJ2-2; 7 nucleotides line up with TRBD2. Germline V gene data show CDR1 as SGHRS and CDR2 as YFSETQ. The CDR3 loop spans 14 amino acids. The V segment lost 4 bases and the J segment 6 bases; nucleotides outside the gene matches: 6. The CDR3 protein is CASSDKREAGELFF. As DNA, the CDR3 is TGCGCCAGCAGCGACAAGCGGGAAGCCGGGGAGCTGTTTTTT.

The chain couples TRBV12-1 to TRBJ2-3; the table's TRBD1 call for D was not verified on the DNA. TRBV12-1 is tagged as a pseudogene. This CDR3 is built from 17 residues. The DNA of the CDR3 is TGTGCCAGCTCACCATGGGGCGGGGGAGTCGGCACAGATACGCAGTATTTT. It specifies CASSPWGGGVGTDTQYF.

This clonotype was detected a few times. The gene calls are TRBV4-3 and TRBJ2-6; D not resolved. Between the trimmed V and J ends, which lost 0 bases and 4 bases, there was a span of 10 bases. There are 16 residues in the CDR3. Looked up from germline, CDR1 is LGHNA and CDR2 is YSLEER. In DNA, the CDR3 is TGCGCCAGCAGCCAAGATTGGGGAATGGGGGCCAACGTCCTGACTTTC. This sequence encodes CASSQDWGMGANVLTF.

Many counts were recorded for this clonotype. V and J are TRBV5-6 and TRBJ2-1; 10 bases agree with TRBD2. The CDR3 loop spans 16 amino acids. Unmatched junction bases numbered 8, after V lost 4 bases and J lost 4 bases. The V gene's germline CDR1 is SGHDT and CDR2 YYEEEE. CDR3 amino acids: CASSLILAGEYNEQFF. The CDR3 DNA reads TGTGCCAGCAGCCTTATCCTAGCGGGAGAATACAATGAGCAGTTCTTC.

This clonotype turned up a few times. The rearrangement joins TRBV7-2 to TRBJ2-7; 10 bases are shared with TRBD1. Germline V lookup: CDR1 SGHTA, CDR2 FQGNSA. The CDR3 is made up of 15 amino acids. Trimming took 3 bases from V and 6 from J; bases not matched to a gene: 8. The CDR3 DNA follows: TGTGCCAGCAGCTTTTATTCGGGACAGGGGCGCGAGCAGTACTTC. This sequence encodes CASSFYSGQGREQYF.

The V and J genes are TRBV19 and TRBJ2-2, with 8 positions matching TRBD1. Germline loops: CDR1 LNHDA, CDR2 SQIVND (reference sequence). This CDR3 is built from 14 residues. V shed 0 bases, J shed 6 bases, and the junction held 0 bases outside the gene matches. This CDR3 reads CASSIDRGPGELFF. CDR3 DNA: TGTGCCAGTAGTATAGACAGGGGGCCCGGGGAGCTGTTTTTT.

The rearrangement uses TRBV7-2 and TRBJ2-3; TRBD2 matches at 7 bases. Germline CDR1 is SGHTA and CDR2 is FQGNSA. V lost 5 bases and J lost 2; bases outside the gene matches: 7. The CDR3 is 15 residues long. CDR3 DNA sequence: TGTGCCAGCAGCCCCTGGGAGGGCCACACAGATACGCAGTATTTT. This codes for CASSPWEGHTDTQYF.

This clonotype was recorded a few times. The chain links TRBV7-6 to TRBJ2-3; D remains unclear. Deletions cut 3 bases from V and 4 bases from J, with 11 bases between. Germline loops: CDR1 SGHVS, CDR2 FNYEAQ. This CDR3 comprises 14 residues. CDR3 region: CASSLEPASDTQYF. The CDR3 bases are TGTGCCAGCAGCTTGGAGCCTGCCTCAGATACGCAGTATTTT.

The chain joins TRBV24-1 to TRBJ2-1, with 10 bases matching TRBD2. The germline gives CDR1 KGHDR, CDR2 SFDVKD. J gave up 7 bases and V 5 bases, and 7 bases lay outside the gene matches. This CDR3 is built from 15 residues. Here the CDR3 DNA reads TGTGCCACCAGTGGCATTTCTAGCGGGAGAAATGAGCAGTTCTTC. Translating it yields CATSGISSGRNEQFF.

The J gene is TRBJ1-2, the V gene TRBV18, with D tentatively TRBD1 (6 bases). The V end was cut by 2 bases, the J end by 8 bases, with 12 bases between. This CDR3 has 13 amino acids. Per the germline V gene, CDR1 is KGHSH and CDR2 is LQKENI. Here the CDR3 reads CASSPETGQGYTF. The CDR3 nucleotides read TGTGCCAGCTCACCAGAAACAGGGCAAGGCTACACCTTC. Drawing the rest from reference TRBV18 and TRBJ1-2, the complete variable domain is NAGVMQNPRHLVRRRGQEARLRCSPMKGHSHVYWYRQLPEEGLKFMVYLQKENIIDESGMPKERFSAEFPKEGPSILRIQQVVRGDSAAYFCASSPETGQGYTFGSGTRLTVV.

This clonotype was counted at least ten times. This chain links TRBV2 with TRBJ2-7, with a possible D match to TRBD1 (6 bases). Trimming took off 4 bases at V and 8 bases at J, with 12 bases between the two ends. The CDR3 is 12 amino acids. Germline V gene lookup returns CDR1 SNHLY and CDR2 FYNNEI. The chain's CDR3 is CASSAAQGKQYF. CDR3 coding DNA: TGTGCCAGCAGTGCCGCTCAGGGGAAGCAGTACTTC.

V is TRBV7-9 and J is TRBJ2-2; TRBD2 aligns across 9 bases. Germline-derived CDR1 and CDR2 are SEHNR and FQNEAQ (reference sequence). The ends lost 7 bases at V and 1 base at J; junction bases unmatched: 7. This CDR3 is 16 amino acids long. In DNA form, the CDR3 reads TGTGCCAGCACCTTCCCGACTAGCGGGAACACCGGGGAGCTGTTTTTT. Protein: CASTFPTSGNTGELFF.

The table lists this clonotype with many counts. This chain joins TRBV6-1 and TRBJ2-5; 10 bases line up with TRBD2. Germline V gene data show CDR1 as MNHNS and CDR2 as SASEGT. The CDR3 has 15 amino acids. Here the CDR3 reads CGASPSGGARETQYF. The CDR3 DNA reads TGTGGTGCGAGCCCCAGCGGGGGGGCCCGGGAGACCCAGTACTTC.

This clonotype showed up many times. Compared with germline, one end of the junction differs, possibly owing to a read error. The chain joins TRBV20-1 to TRBJ2-3; D is tentatively TRBD1 or TRBD2 (6 bases each). This CDR3 spans 13 amino acids. Germline V gives CDR1 DFQATT, CDR2 SNEGSKA (reference sequence). CDR3 coding DNA: TGCAGTGTTAGAGGGGGGAGCACAGATACGCAGTATTTT. Its protein is CSVRGGSTDTQYF.

The V call is TRBV12-5, the J call TRBJ1-4; no clear D. Deletions cut 1 base from V and 1 base from J, with 4 bases between. The CDR3 length is 14 residues. Germline CDR1 and CDR2: LGHNT and FRNRAP. CDR3 protein: CASGLGQTNEKLFF. In DNA, the CDR3 is TGTGCTAGTGGTTTGGGTCAAACTAATGAAAAACTGTTTTTT.